The 22 T cell receptor beta chains presented below share a single source sample, sequenced in a study of CD8+ T cells in alopecia areata. Extraction of RNA preceded its reverse transcription into cDNA, which served as the sequencing template. Generated by immunoSEQ multiplex PCR, the TCRdb table keeps only in-frame clones and is missing some. Of about 130,000 clones in the sample, 49% were seen once. The material sequenced was CD8+ T cells sorted from blood, taken at week 0. All receptors come from a human donor with alopecia areata.

The rearrangement uses TRBV13 and TRBJ2-5; a possible D gene is TRBD1 (6 bases). The CDR3 has 16 amino acids. CDR1 is PRHDT and CDR2 is FYEKMQ in the germline V gene (reference sequence). The V end lost 5 bases, the J end lost 2 bases, and 18 bases lay between the germline ends. In DNA form, the CDR3 reads TGTGCCAGCAGCGAACGAATGACAGGCCCACAAGAGACCCAGTACTTC. This encodes CASSERMTGPQETQYF.

V gene TRBV30 combines with J gene TRBJ1-2; 9 bases agree with TRBD1. V was clipped by 5 bases and J by 7 bases; unmatched bases: 5. There are 12 residues in the CDR3. CDR1 and CDR2 from the germline V gene are GTSNPN and SVGIG (reference sequence). The CDR3 spells CAWRDRVSGYTF. The CDR3 coding sequence is TGTGCCTGGCGGGACAGGGTCTCTGGCTACACCTTC.

In its sample, this clone was seen a few times. The chain links TRBV5-4 to TRBJ2-7; TRBD2 agrees at 7 bases. The V and J ends lost 3 bases and 4 bases, in that order; junction bases with no gene match: 4. CDR3 length: 13 residues. CDR1 is SGHNT, CDR2 YYREEE, per germline (reference sequence). The CDR3 loop reads CASSWGGPYEQYF. CDR3 DNA: TGTGCCAGCAGCTGGGGGGGACCATACGAGCAGTACTTC. Using reference TRBV5-4 and TRBJ2-7 for the parts outside the CDR3, the full variable domain is ETGVTQSPTHLIKTRGQQVTLRCSSQSGHNTVSWYQQALGQGPQFIFQYYREEENGRGNFPPRFSGLQFPNYSSELNVNALELDDSALYLCASSWGGPYEQYFGPGTRLTVT.

The V call is TRBV23-1, the J call TRBJ2-3; no clear D. TRBV23-1 is placed among ORFs of uncertain function. This CDR3 has 15 residues. V gave up 1 base and J gave up 6 bases, with 14 bases separating them. The CDR3 coding sequence is TGCGCCAGCAGTCAATTTCGCAGGCCCCGCGATACGCAGTATTTT. Protein: CASSQFRRPRDTQYF.

This clone has a handful of counts. The genes are TRBV7-2 and TRBJ1-5, with no clear D. There are 13 residues in the CDR3. Trimming shortened V by 8 bases and J by 7 bases, and 15 bases separated the two germline ends. CDR1 and CDR2 (germline): SGHTA, FQGNSA. CDR3: CASGTAAGQPQHF. The CDR3 DNA is TGTGCCAGCGGCACGGCGGCTGGACAGCCCCAGCATTTT. The complete variable domain, with remaining parts taken from reference TRBV7-2 and TRBJ1-5, reads GAGVSQSPSNKVTEKGKDVELRCDPISGHTALYWYRQSLGQGLEFLIYFQGNSAPDKSGLPSDRFSAERTGGSVSTLTIQRTQQEDSAVYLCASGTAAGQPQHFGDGTRLSIL.

The chain joins TRBV19 to TRBJ2-6; a weak D match, TRBD1 (5 bases). CDR3 size: 13 residues. Germline CDR1 reads LNHDA; CDR2 reads SQIVND (reference sequence). The V and J ends lost 8 bases and 0 bases respectively, with 5 bases between them. Written as DNA, the CDR3 is TGTGCCAGTGGGGCCTCTGGGGCCAACGTCCTGACTTTC. Translating it yields CASGASGANVLTF.

V gene TRBV7-2 combines with J gene TRBJ2-2; no clear D gene. This CDR3 has 13 residues. V was trimmed by 5 bases and J by 7 bases, leaving 11 bases between them. Germline CDR1 reads SGHTA; CDR2 reads FQGNSA. CDR3 sequence (DNA): TGTGCCAGCAGCCTAAAGCCAGGCGGGGAGCTGTTTTTT. It specifies CASSLKPGGELFF. Complete variable domain (other parts from reference TRBV7-2 and TRBJ2-2): GAGVSQSPSNKVTEKGKDVELRCDPISGHTALYWYRQSLGQGLEFLIYFQGNSAPDKSGLPSDRFSAERTGGSVSTLTIQRTQQEDSAVYLCASSLKPGGELFFGEGSRLTVL.

This clone was counted once. V usage is TRBV29-1 and J usage is TRBJ2-2, with D tentatively TRBD1 or TRBD2 (6 bases each). This CDR3 has 13 residues. Per germline, CDR1 SQVTM and CDR2 ANQGSEA. V lost 6 bases and J 0 bases, leaving 8 bases between the germline ends. Written as DNA, the CDR3 is TGCAGCGTGAGGGGGGCGAACACCGGGGAGCTGTTTTTT. Its protein product is CSVRGANTGELFF.

This chain connects TRBV4-1 to TRBJ1-4; D ambiguous. V lost 0 bases, J lost 6 bases, and 8 bases lay in between. CDR3 length: 14 amino acids. Germline CDR1 is MGHRA and CDR2 is YSYEKL. In nucleotides, the CDR3 is TGCGCCAGCAGCCAAGATGTTAGTTATGAAAAACTGTTTTTT. Its protein product is CASSQDVSYEKLFF.

The rearrangement joins TRBV19 to TRBJ2-5; no definite D call. The V end was cut by 6 bases, the J end by 5 bases, with 13 bases between. The germline gives CDR1 LNHDA, CDR2 SQIVND (reference sequence). The CDR3 totals 13 residues. CDR3: CASSVWLFETQYF. In nucleotides, the CDR3 is TGTGCCAGTAGCGTATGGCTGTTCGAGACCCAGTACTTC.

The gene calls are TRBV18 and TRBJ1-2, with a tentative D call TRBD1 (5 bases). Germline V gives CDR1 KGHSH, CDR2 LQKENI. Trimming left V 2 bases short and J 4 bases short, with 17 bases between. This CDR3 contains 16 residues. DNA for the CDR3: TGTGCCAGCTCACCAGACCAGAGGGGCTACGGCTATGGCTACACCTTC. Its translation: CASSPDQRGYGYGYTF. Full variable domain (remainder filled in from reference TRBV18 and TRBJ1-2): NAGVMQNPRHLVRRRGQEARLRCSPMKGHSHVYWYRQLPEEGLKFMVYLQKENIIDESGMPKERFSAEFPKEGPSILRIQQVVRGDSAAYFCASSPDQRGYGYGYTFGSGTRLTVV.

In this sample, this clone turned up once. The chain joins TRBV5-6 to TRBJ1-2; D gene unclear. This CDR3 region has 12 residues. The germline V gene encodes CDR1 SGHDT and CDR2 YYEEEE. Trimming left V 1 base short and J 5 bases short, with 6 bases between. The CDR3 DNA follows: TGTGCCAGCAGCTTGACCGATTATGGCTACACCTTC. Translation gives CASSLTDYGYTF.

The chain recombines TRBV30 with TRBJ2-3; 7 positions agree with TRBD2. Per the germline V gene, CDR1 is GTSNPN and CDR2 is SVGIG (reference sequence). V trimming: 4 bases; J trimming: 1 base; junction bases outside the gene matches: 8. The CDR3 spans 15 residues. CDR3 bases: TGTGCCTGGACCCTACTCCGGGGGGGCACAGATACGCAGTATTTT. This codes for CAWTLLRGGTDTQYF.

The V gene is TRBV4-3, the J gene TRBJ1-5; D is possibly TRBD1 (6 bases). Deletions cut 1 base from V and 3 bases from J, with 10 bases between. In germline, CDR1 is LGHNA, CDR2 YSLEER. CDR3 size: 15 residues. Here the CDR3 DNA reads TGCGCCAGCAGCCAAGGAACAGGGTTCAATCAGCCCCAGCATTTT. This codes for CASSQGTGFNQPQHF.

This chain connects TRBV27 to TRBJ2-5; D call uncertain. The length of the CDR3 is 13 residues. Trimming pared 0 bases from V and 4 bases from J, leaving 6 bases between. CDR1 and CDR2 (germline): MNHEY, SMNVEV (reference sequence). As DNA, the CDR3 is TGTGCCAGCAGTTTATCGTACGGAGAGACCCAGTACTTC. Amino acid sequence: CASSLSYGETQYF.

The chain recombines TRBV29-1 with TRBJ2-7; 8 positions match TRBD1. Germline V gene lookup returns CDR1 SQVTM and CDR2 ANQGSEA. This CDR3 is 13 amino acids long. V dropped 7 bases and J dropped 3; count of bases not matched to a gene: 8. The CDR3 region is CSAGQGIGYEQYF. In nucleotides, the CDR3 is TGCAGCGCAGGACAGGGCATCGGCTACGAGCAGTACTTC.

The CDR3 bases are TGTGCCAGCAGCTTAGCGGATAGCAATCAGCCCCAGCATTTT. Encoded protein: CASSLADSNQPQHF. This chain connects TRBV7-9 to TRBJ1-5, with D hard to call. CDR3 length: 14 residues. V lost 0 bases, J lost 0 bases, and 3 bases lay in between. Germline assignment: CDR1 SEHNR and CDR2 FQNEAQ (reference sequence).

The genes are TRBV27 and TRBJ2-3; possibly TRBD2 for D (6 bases). Germline V gene sequence: CDR1 MNHEY, CDR2 SMNVEV (reference sequence). V was cut by 5 bases and J by 2 bases, with 17 bases left in between. CDR3 length: 16 residues. CDR3 protein: CASSPDRGTNTDTQYF. The CDR3 DNA reads TGTGCCAGCAGTCCAGACCGGGGGACCAACACAGATACGCAGTATTTT.

This sequence joins TRBV5-6 and TRBJ2-5; 8 positions match TRBD2. Looked up from germline, CDR1 is SGHDT and CDR2 is YYEEEE. This CDR3 is 14 amino acids long. V was clipped by 3 bases and J by 5 bases; unmatched bases: 6. This CDR3 reads CASSSGTRGETQYF. The CDR3 DNA follows: TGTGCCAGCAGCTCCGGGACTAGGGGGGAGACCCAGTACTTC.

V usage is TRBV5-1 and J usage is TRBJ2-7; D is unresolved. V lost 0 bases and J 4 bases, leaving 5 bases between the germline ends. The CDR3 is made up of 12 amino acids. CDR1 and CDR2 (germline): SGHRS, YFSETQ. The CDR3 DNA is TGCGCCAGCAGCTTGGGGGATTACGAGCAGTACTTC. Amino acid sequence: CASSLGDYEQYF.

The rearrangement joins TRBV2 to TRBJ1-5; 8 bases align to TRBD1. Trimming removed 2 bases from V and 2 bases from J; junction bases left unmatched: 2. Germline V lookup: CDR1 SNHLY, CDR2 FYNNEI. This CDR3 region has 15 residues. The DNA for the CDR3 is TGTGCCAGCAGTGAATGGGGACAGGGCAATCAGCCCCAGCATTTT. It codes for CASSEWGQGNQPQHF.

The CDR3 sequence is CASSRTGSGQETQYF. As DNA, the CDR3 is TGTGCCAGCAGCAGGACAGGAAGTGGGCAAGAGACCCAGTACTTC. This chain uses TRBV5-6 with TRBJ2-5; 7 bases match TRBD1. This CDR3 has 15 amino acids. The V and J ends lost 4 bases and 2 bases, in that order; junction bases with no gene match: 8. Germline V gene sequence: CDR1 SGHDT, CDR2 YYEEEE.